This T cell receptor (beta chain) stems from a study of blood T cell repertoires in COVID-19. Study overall: Samples taken during acute and convalescent COVID-19 were collected in the United States, Italy and Spain. PBMCs, B-cell-depleted T cells, or T cells were the source of the cDNA or gDNA that made up the material.

Measured with immunoSEQ multiplex PCR; TCRdb has only the in-frame clones, and not every one. The table includes about 170,000 clones, under 90% detected once. The germline gives CDR1 SGHTA, CDR2 FQGNSA. The CDR3 has 16 amino acids. After removal of 1 base from V and 6 bases from J, the junction contained 6 bases not matched to a gene. The receptor was derived from an elderly woman with acute or convalescent COVID-19. This chain uses TRBV7-2 with TRBJ2-1; TRBD2 agrees at 10 bases. The sequencing input was peripheral blood. CDR3 DNA sequence: TGTGCCAGCAGCTTAGTGGTTCCTAGCGGGAGCAATGAGCAGTTCTTC. Translation: CASSLVVPSGSNEQFF.